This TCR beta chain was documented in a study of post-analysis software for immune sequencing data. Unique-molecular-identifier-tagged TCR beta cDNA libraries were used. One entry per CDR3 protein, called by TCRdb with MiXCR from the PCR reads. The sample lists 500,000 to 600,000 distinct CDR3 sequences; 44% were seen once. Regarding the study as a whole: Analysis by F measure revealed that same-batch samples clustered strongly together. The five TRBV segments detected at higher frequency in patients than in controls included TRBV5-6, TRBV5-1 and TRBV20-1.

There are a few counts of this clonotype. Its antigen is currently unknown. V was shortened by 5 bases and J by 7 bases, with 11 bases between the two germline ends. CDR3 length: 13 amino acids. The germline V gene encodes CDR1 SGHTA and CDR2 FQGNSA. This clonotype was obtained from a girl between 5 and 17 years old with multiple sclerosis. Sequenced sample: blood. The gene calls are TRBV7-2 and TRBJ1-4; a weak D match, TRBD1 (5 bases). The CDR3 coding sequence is TGTGCCAGCAGCCCTCGACAGACTGAAAAACTGTTTTTT. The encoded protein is CASSPRQTEKLFF.